Sequencing of this T cell receptor beta chain was carried out in a study of blood T cell repertoires in COVID-19. The assay was immunoSEQ multiplex PCR, and TCRdb's table has in-frame clones only and misses some. Here the sample spans fewer than 50,000 clones, 80% being singletons. The CDR3 has 15 amino acids. Germline V CDR1 and CDR2: KGHSH, LQKENI. Unmatched junction bases numbered 5, after V lost 3 bases and J lost 1 base. The J gene is TRBJ2-5, the V gene TRBV18; 7 bases map to TRBD1. Sequenced input: peripheral blood. This clonotype was obtained from a man in his sixties or seventies with acute or convalescent COVID-19. DNA for the CDR3: TGTGCCAGCTCACCGGGACAGACCATCCAAGAGACCCAGTACTTC. Its translation: CASSPGQTIQETQYF.